The rows below give T cell receptor beta chains drawn from one sample of a study of cytomegalovirus exposure and HLA in healthy donors. Clones were read by immunoSEQ multiplex PCR, and TCRdb kept only the in-frame ones, dropping some. The table lists more than 80,000 clones, 60% to 85% of them singletons, with under 6% in the top ten. The source material was PBMCs. The receptor source for this set is a man between 18 and 35 years old in good health and CMV-seropositive. CDR3s leave out the opening cysteine and the closing phenylalanine or tryptophan. The D gene is left open where the match is weak.

TRBV6-6	NA	TRBJ1-4	ASSYSYEKLF
TRBV2	NA	TRBJ1-1	ASSGDTVKVGLNTEAF
TRBV7-6	TRBD2	TRBJ2-3	ASSSALGLAGGVTDTQY
TRBV20-1	NA	TRBJ1-1	SARTTEAF
TRBV7-2	NA	TRBJ2-2	ASSLILTGELF
TRBV19	TRBD1	TRBJ1-1	ASSRQGGETEAF
TRBV4-1	NA	TRBJ2-1	ASSQDRGLAYNEQF
TRBV6-5	NA	TRBJ2-5	ASSYADRPETQY
TRBV28	TRBD1	TRBJ2-7	ASKSPGQGWDEQY
TRBV11-2	TRBD1	TRBJ2-7	ASSLRDRIYEQY
TRBV9	NA	TRBJ2-5	ASSGEQETQY
TRBV28	NA	TRBJ2-7	ASSFQNYEQY
TRBV18	NA	TRBJ1-1	ASSPQGFNTEAF
TRBV2	NA	TRBJ2-3	ASLRVPDTQY
TRBV28	TRBD2	TRBJ2-2	ASRHLAGGLLRPGELF
TRBV4-1	NA	TRBJ1-5	ASSQDPGQPQH
TRBV7-2	TRBD2	TRBJ2-7	ASSPPGLAGTYEQY
TRBV5-1	NA	TRBJ2-5	ASSLATPQETQY
TRBV7-8	TRBD1	TRBJ2-6	ASRQGRSGANVLT
TRBV5-1	TRBD2	TRBJ2-3	ASSSGLAGGTVGTDTQY
TRBV14	NA	TRBJ2-2	ASSQLRGYTGELF
TRBV6-5	TRBD1	TRBJ2-7	ASSLTGGIYEQY
TRBV28	NA	TRBJ2-1	ANARGFGNEQF